The 32 T cell receptor beta chains listed next were all sequenced from one sample in a study of radiation and T cells in renal cell carcinoma. Time point denoted: blood 4 weeks post-SBRT, at nephrectomy. Treatment of the sample: 15 Gy SBRT to primary tumor, nephrectomy 4 weeks later. Some clones are missing from TCRdb's copy, which holds only in-frame ones; the method was immunoSEQ multiplex PCR. The sample lists about 90,000 clones; around four fifths were seen once. The material was blood, obtained from a patient whose treatment included radiotherapy and nephrectomy. Receptor source: a man between 50 and 59 years old with renal cell carcinoma.

The chain recombines TRBV19 with TRBJ1-5; 10 bases agree with TRBD1. The CDR3 contains 15 residues. CDR1 is LNHDA and CDR2 is SQIVND in the germline V gene (reference sequence). V lost 4 bases and J lost 7; bases outside the gene matches: 7. CDR3 loop: CASSTLGQGEQPQHF. For the CDR3, the DNA is TGTGCCAGTAGTACCTTAGGACAGGGGGAGCAGCCCCAGCATTTT.

This clone was detected only once. The rearrangement links TRBV5-1 to TRBJ1-3; no definite D call. This CDR3 is built from 15 residues. In germline, CDR1 is SGHRS, CDR2 YFSETQ. The V end lost 1 base, the J end lost 4 bases, and 12 bases lay between the germline ends. CDR3 loop: CASSLTGRFGNTIYF. CDR3 bases: TGCGCCAGCAGCTTGACGGGGAGGTTCGGAAACACCATATATTTT.

V gene TRBV4-2 combines with J gene TRBJ2-7; no clear D. Germline V gene lookup returns CDR1 LGHNA and CDR2 YNFKEQ. The CDR3 has 17 residues. V was trimmed by 4 bases and J by 3 bases, leaving 22 bases between them. DNA of the CDR3: TGTGCCAGCAGCCCCTATCTCCGGGTCAAAGACCGCTACGAGCAGTACTTC. Translating it yields CASSPYLRVKDRYEQYF.

This clone was picked up many times. V usage is TRBV2 and J usage is TRBJ1-2; possible D gene TRBD1, 5 bases. CDR1 is SNHLY and CDR2 is FYNNEI in the germline V gene. Between the trimmed V and J ends, which lost 9 bases and 3 bases, there was a span of 11 bases. This CDR3 region has 12 residues. CDR3 bases: TGTGCCAGAAGCGGGGACTACTATGGCTACACCTTC. This encodes CARSGDYYGYTF.

The rearrangement uses TRBV11-1 and TRBJ1-4, with 7 nucleotides matching TRBD1. The V gene's germline CDR1 is SGHAT and CDR2 FQDESV (reference sequence). The CDR3 is made up of 17 amino acids. With 8 bases clipped from V and 1 base from J, the junction kept 13 bases outside the gene matches. Here the CDR3 DNA reads TGTGCCAGCGGAAACGAAGGGGGCGGAGGAACTAATGAAAAACTGTTTTTT. It specifies CASGNEGGGGTNEKLFF.

This clone showed up just a few times. This chain connects TRBV4-2 to TRBJ1-1; a weak D match, TRBD1 (5 bases). Trimming took 0 bases from V and 2 from J, leaving 10 bases between them. From germline, CDR1 is LGHNA and CDR2 YNFKEQ. The CDR3 totals 15 residues. The CDR3 sequence: CASSQDGQGNTEAFF. CDR3 nucleotide sequence: TGTGCCAGCAGCCAAGATGGGCAGGGAAACACTGAAGCTTTCTTT.

The chain uses TRBV30 and TRBJ2-7; no reliable D call. Germline CDR1 is GTSNPN and CDR2 is SVGIG (reference sequence). The CDR3 extends over 12 amino acids. V was pared by 0 bases and J by 6 bases, with 9 bases between. The DNA for the CDR3 is TGTGCCTGGAGTGTAACCGGGCGCGAGCAGTACTTC. Amino acid sequence: CAWSVTGREQYF.

This clone occurred once. This chain links TRBV7-9 with TRBJ1-2; D ambiguous. The CDR3 runs 14 residues. The V end was cut by 4 bases, the J end by 3 bases, with 12 bases between. The germline V gene has CDR1 SEHNR and CDR2 FQNEAQ (reference sequence). Written as DNA, the CDR3 is TGTGCCAGCAGCTCCTCGGGTGGGGACTATGGCTACACCTTC. This sequence encodes CASSSSGGDYGYTF.

V gene TRBV5-5 combines with J gene TRBJ1-2; D perhaps matches TRBD1 (5 bases). V lost 3 bases and J lost 6, with 15 bases in between. Germline V gene sequence: CDR1 SGHKS, CDR2 YYEKEE (reference sequence). The CDR3 has 14 amino acids. The CDR3: CASSSGGAGNGYTF. CDR3 DNA sequence: TGTGCCAGCAGCTCCGGAGGGGCAGGGAATGGCTACACCTTC.

The chain recombines TRBV21-1 with TRBJ2-7. TRBV21-1 is noted as a pseudogene. This CDR3 region has 14 residues. CDR3 DNA: TGTGCCAGCAGCAAAGACGACGAGACCTACGAGCAGTACTTC. It encodes CASSKDDETYEQYF.

V gene TRBV6-1 combines with J gene TRBJ1-3; 11 bases align to TRBD1. With V trimmed by 4 bases and J by 4 bases, 3 bases remained unmatched. This CDR3 is built from 15 residues. Germline V gene lookup returns CDR1 MNHNS and CDR2 SASEGT. The CDR3 here is CASSGTGGEGNTIYF. DNA of the CDR3: TGTGCCAGCAGTGGGACAGGGGGCGAGGGAAACACCATATATTTT.

This rearrangement joins TRBV4-1 to TRBJ2-5; maybe TRBD1 (5 bases). CDR1 is MGHRA, CDR2 YSYEKL, per germline. V dropped 1 base and J dropped 5 bases, with 17 bases sitting between them. This CDR3 has 16 residues. The CDR3 region is CASSQVGQGSRETQYF. In DNA form, the CDR3 reads TGCGCCAGCAGCCAAGTCGGTCAGGGATCCCGGGAGACCCAGTACTTC.

The genes are TRBV5-4 and TRBJ2-3, with 13 bases fitting TRBD2. J was trimmed by 0 bases and V by 3 bases; bases with no gene match: 1. Germline values: CDR1 SGHNT, CDR2 YYREEE (reference sequence). This CDR3 has 16 amino acids. CDR3 sequence: CASSSGLAGSTDTQYF. The CDR3 nucleotides are TGTGCCAGCAGCTCGGGACTAGCGGGGAGCACAGATACGCAGTATTTT.

The CDR3 region is CSVVSGGNTDTQYF. The CDR3 region has the DNA TGCAGCGTTGTTAGCGGGGGGAACACAGATACGCAGTATTTT. This chain connects TRBV29-1 to TRBJ2-3; 10 bases agree with TRBD2. With V trimmed by 4 bases and J by 2 bases, 3 bases remained unmatched. The CDR3 is 14 residues long. The V gene's germline CDR1 is SQVTM and CDR2 ANQGSEA.

The chain employs TRBV25-1 and TRBJ1-2; no firm D call. Looked up from germline, CDR1 is MGHDK and CDR2 is SYGVNS. V gave up 4 bases and J gave up 8 bases, with 11 bases separating them. The CDR3 is 12 amino acids. The CDR3 DNA reads TGTGCCAGCAGTGTAGGATTCGTCGGCTACACCTTC. Protein product: CASSVGFVGYTF.

This clone was observed a few times. V gene TRBV9 combines with J gene TRBJ1-1, with 9 nucleotides matching TRBD1. This CDR3 has 15 amino acids. CDR1 and CDR2 from the germline V gene are SGDLS and YYNGEE. V was pared by 3 bases and J by 4 bases, with 7 bases of the junction left unmatched. Here the CDR3 reads CASSEGGQGGTEAFF. The CDR3, as DNA: TGTGCCAGCAGCGAGGGGGGACAGGGAGGCACTGAAGCTTTCTTT.

The chain carries TRBV4-2 and TRBJ2-5; 13 nucleotides align to TRBD2. This CDR3 is 15 amino acids long. Germline lookup yields CDR1 LGHNA and CDR2 YNFKEQ. The V and J ends lost 4 bases and 5 bases, in that order; junction bases with no gene match: 4. The DNA for the CDR3 is TGTGCCAGCAGCCCGACTAGCGGGGGGAGGGAGACCCAGTACTTC. Residues: CASSPTSGGRETQYF.

The CDR3 bases are TGTGCCAGCAGTGAAACAGGACAGTTGGATGGCTACACCTTC. Protein: CASSETGQLDGYTF. The rearrangement joins TRBV25-1 to TRBJ1-2, with D perhaps matching TRBD1 (6 bases). V was cut by 2 bases and J by 6 bases, with 13 bases left in between. The CDR3 is made up of 14 amino acids. Per germline, CDR1 MGHDK and CDR2 SYGVNS.

The rearrangement uses TRBV7-2 and TRBJ1-2; D not resolved. Germline V lookup: CDR1 SGHTA, CDR2 FQGNSA. This CDR3 comprises 13 residues. V was clipped by 7 bases and J by 5 bases, with 14 bases between them. The CDR3 DNA reads as TGTGCCAGCACCATAGGGCAAGGATATGGCTACACCTTC. It codes for CASTIGQGYGYTF. Filled out from reference TRBV7-2 and TRBJ1-2, the complete variable domain reads GAGVSQSPSNKVTEKGKDVELRCDPISGHTALYWYRQSLGQGLEFLIYFQGNSAPDKSGLPSDRFSAERTGGSVSTLTIQRTQQEDSAVYLCASTIGQGYGYTFGSGTRLTVV.

The V gene is TRBV7-6, the J gene TRBJ2-1, with TRBD1 matching over 9 bases. The germline V gene has CDR1 SGHVS and CDR2 FNYEAQ. Trimming at V came to 3 bases and at J to 4 bases, leaving 7 bases not matched to a gene. The CDR3 length is 16 residues. The CDR3 region is CASSLAQGQGYNEQFF. CDR3 nucleotide sequence: TGTGCCAGCAGCTTGGCCCAAGGACAGGGGTACAATGAGCAGTTCTTC.

On this clone itself: At one of its ends the junction is not consistent with the germline gene, which may arise from a read error. Within the sample, other DNA sequences also encode this same CDR3. The chain combines TRBV4-3 with TRBJ2-3, with no clear D. This CDR3 region has 15 residues. Germline lookup yields CDR1 LGHNA and CDR2 YSLEER. The CDR3 region is CASSQAPTPTDTQYF. In DNA, the CDR3 is TGCGCCAGCAGCCAAGCCCCTACTCCCACAGATACGCAATATTTT.

V gene TRBV7-2 combines with J gene TRBJ1-4; TRBD1 is a possible D gene (5 bases). CDR1 is SGHTA and CDR2 is FQGNSA in the germline V gene. The CDR3 runs 15 residues. The V gene lost 1 base and the J gene lost 6 bases, with 12 bases spanning the gap. The CDR3 spells CASSLGFGGYEKLFF. In nucleotides, the CDR3 is TGTGCCAGCAGCTTAGGTTTTGGGGGGTATGAAAAACTGTTTTTT.

This clone was seen more than once but under ten times. This chain links TRBV5-1 with TRBJ2-2; no clear D gene. The germline gives CDR1 SGHRS, CDR2 YFSETQ. V lost 9 bases and J lost 0, with 12 bases in between. This CDR3 spans 14 amino acids. Here the CDR3 DNA reads TGCGCCACGTCGACACGGACGAACACCGGGGAGCTGTTTTTT. This codes for CATSTRTNTGELFF.

The chain links TRBV27 to TRBJ1-5; TRBD1 is a possible D gene (5 bases). V shed 2 bases and J shed 9 bases, with 11 bases lying between them. This CDR3 has 13 amino acids. CDR1 is MNHEY, CDR2 SMNVEV, per germline (reference sequence). The CDR3 coding sequence is TGTGCCAGCAGTTTAGATTCTCAGGGGCCCCAGCATTTT. Protein sequence: CASSLDSQGPQHF.

The genes are TRBV10-3 and TRBJ2-3; D remains ambiguous. Germline V gives CDR1 ENHRY, CDR2 SYGVKD. V lost 5 bases and J lost 2, with 5 bases in between. The length of the CDR3 is 12 residues. The CDR3: CAISTFTDTQYF. The CDR3 nucleotides are TGTGCCATCAGTACATTCACAGATACGCAGTATTTT.

CDR3 in amino acids: CASSLEAGGNTEAFF. The CDR3 DNA is TGTGCCAGCAGTTTAGAGGCAGGGGGGAACACTGAAGCTTTCTTT. The chain is built from TRBV27 and TRBJ1-1; 7 bases align to TRBD1. CDR1 and CDR2 (germline): MNHEY, SMNVEV (reference sequence). The CDR3 is 15 amino acids. With 2 bases clipped from V and 1 base from J, the junction kept 4 bases outside the gene matches.

V and J are TRBV20-1 and TRBJ1-2; D gene uncertain. The CDR3 loop spans 11 amino acids. Trimming pared 4 bases from V and 6 bases from J, leaving 9 bases between. The V gene's germline CDR1 is DFQATT and CDR2 SNEGSKA (reference sequence). The CDR3 DNA reads TGCAGTGCTATATCGGGAGATGGCTACACCTTC. It encodes CSAISGDGYTF.

This chain connects TRBV28 to TRBJ2-7; 11 bases are shared with TRBD2. Germline loops: CDR1 MDHEN, CDR2 SYDVKM. The V segment lost 5 bases and the J segment 1 base; nucleotides outside the gene matches: 4. The CDR3 length is 15 residues. CDR3 protein: CASSTVAGGSYEQYF. DNA of the CDR3: TGTGCCAGCAGTACCGTAGCGGGAGGGTCCTACGAGCAGTACTTC.

The rearrangement uses TRBV27 and TRBJ2-1; TRBD2 matches at 12 bases. V dropped 3 bases and J dropped 8; count of bases not matched to a gene: 5. Germline CDR1 and CDR2: MNHEY and SMNVEV (reference sequence). The CDR3 spans 15 residues. The DNA of the CDR3 is TGTGCCAGCAGTTTCCTAGCGGGAGGGAATGATGAGCAGTTCTTC. Translating it yields CASSFLAGGNDEQFF.

The chain recombines TRBV9 with TRBJ1-2; D perhaps matches TRBD1 (5 bases). This CDR3 is 17 amino acids long. From germline, CDR1 is SGDLS and CDR2 YYNGEE. V was cut by 0 bases and J by 4 bases, with 19 bases left in between. CDR3 amino acids: CASSVVESPPDSYGYTF. The CDR3 nucleotides are TGTGCCAGCAGCGTAGTAGAAAGTCCCCCTGACAGCTATGGCTACACCTTC. The whole variable domain, remainder taken from reference TRBV9 and TRBJ1-2, is DSGVTQTPKHLITATGQRVTLRCSPRSGDLSVYWYQQSLDQGLQFLIQYYNGEERAKGNILERFSAQQFPDLHSELNLSSLELGDSALYFCASSVVESPPDSYGYTFGSGTRLTVV.

The chain has TRBV27 and TRBJ1-5; possible D gene TRBD1, 5 bases. The CDR3 contains 15 residues. V was trimmed by 5 bases and J by 2 bases, leaving 13 bases between them. CDR1 is MNHEY, CDR2 SMNVEV, per germline (reference sequence). CDR3 coding DNA: TGTGCCAGCAGTGTCCCATGGGGGGGCAATCAGCCCCAGCATTTT. Translated: CASSVPWGGNQPQHF.

The chain employs TRBV4-2 and TRBJ1-1; a possible D gene is TRBD1 (5 bases). Looked up from germline, CDR1 is LGHNA and CDR2 is YNFKEQ. V lost 0 bases to trimming and J lost 0 bases, with 11 bases between them. The CDR3 consists of 16 residues. CDR3 nucleotide sequence: TGTGCCAGCAGCCAAGATCCTGGGGCTTTGAACACTGAAGCTTTCTTT. Residues: CASSQDPGALNTEAFF.